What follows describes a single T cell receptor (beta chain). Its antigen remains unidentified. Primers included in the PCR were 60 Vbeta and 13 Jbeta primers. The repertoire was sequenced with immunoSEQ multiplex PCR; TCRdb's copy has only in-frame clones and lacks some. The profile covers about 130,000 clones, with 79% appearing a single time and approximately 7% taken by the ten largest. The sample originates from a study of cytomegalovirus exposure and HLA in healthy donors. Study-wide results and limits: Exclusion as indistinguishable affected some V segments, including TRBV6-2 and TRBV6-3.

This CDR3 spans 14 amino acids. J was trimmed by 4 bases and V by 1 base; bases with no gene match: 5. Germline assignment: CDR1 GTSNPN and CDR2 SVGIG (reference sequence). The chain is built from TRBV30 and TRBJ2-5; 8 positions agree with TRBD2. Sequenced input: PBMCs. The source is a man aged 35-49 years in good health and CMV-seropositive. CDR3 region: CAWSDPGTRETQYF. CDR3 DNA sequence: TGTGCCTGGAGTGACCCCGGGACTAGAGAGACCCAGTACTTC.